This TCR beta chain was identified during a study of blood T cell repertoires in COVID-19. The CDR3 is made up of 12 amino acids. V lost 1 base and J 7 bases, leaving 5 bases between the germline ends. Assay: immunoSEQ multiplex PCR; the TCRdb copy retains only in-frame clones and omits some. In the table there are around 370,000 clones, about 93% of which are singletons. Sample: peripheral blood. The rearrangement uses TRBV12-3 or TRBV12-4 and TRBJ2-4; D call uncertain. This sequence was found in a woman aged 18-29 years who had recovered from COVID-19. CDR3 loop: CASSLDGNIQYF. CDR3 in DNA: TGTGCCAGCAGTTTAGACGGGAACATTCAGTACTTC.